Listed below are T cell receptor beta chains from one sample, sequenced in a study of T cell clonotyping in hematopoietic cell transplantation. The repertoire was sequenced with immunoSEQ multiplex PCR; TCRdb's copy has only in-frame clones and lacks some. Altogether around 15,000 clones are present, around 60% being singletons, with the ten largest covering about an eighth. Sequenced here: PBMCs, sampled 30 days after allogeneic stem cell transplant. These receptors were collected from a male patient in his fifties who had an allogeneic stem cell transplant from an unrelated donor, so T cells may come from the graft donor. Some clones in this sample may be carry-over from other donors' samples. Both conserved end residues are part of each CDR3. Each record gives: CDR3 length, V gene, J gene, D gene, clone size, CDR3 protein, CDR3 DNA. D genes are given only for firm matches. A row's size may be missing; if present it is once, few, many or a size class.

len: 14
v_gene: TRBV5-6
j_gene: TRBJ1-2
d_gene: NA
abundance: NA
CDR3aa: CASSLDRPYYGYTF
CDR3nt: TGTGCCAGCAGCTTGGACAGGCCCTACTATGGCTACACCTTC

len: 14
v_gene: TRBV7-2
j_gene: TRBJ1-6
d_gene: TRBD1
abundance: NA
CDR3aa: CASSPRDSNSPLHF
CDR3nt: TGTGCCAGCAGCCCCCGGGACAGTAATTCACCCCTCCACTTT

len: 15
v_gene: TRBV5-6
j_gene: TRBJ1-2
d_gene: TRBD1
abundance: NA
CDR3aa: CASSTPGQGIYGYTF
CDR3nt: TGTGCCAGCAGCACACCGGGACAGGGAATCTATGGCTACACCTTC

len: 16
v_gene: TRBV5-4
j_gene: TRBJ1-6
d_gene: NA
abundance: few
CDR3aa: CASTLKGGLSDSPLHF
CDR3nt: TGTGCCAGCACCCTGAAGGGGGGCCTTAGTGATTCACCCCTCCACTTT

len: 14
v_gene: TRBV30
j_gene: TRBJ1-3
d_gene: NA
abundance: few
CDR3aa: CAWSPGSSGNTIYF
CDR3nt: TGTGCCTGGAGTCCAGGGAGCTCTGGAAACACCATATATTTT

len: 12
v_gene: TRBV19
j_gene: TRBJ2-3
d_gene: TRBD2
abundance: NA
CDR3aa: CASSPPLAGVHF
CDR3nt: TGTGCCAGTAGCCCCCCACTAGCGGGGGTACATTTT

len: 16
v_gene: TRBV4-2
j_gene: TRBJ2-7
d_gene: NA
abundance: NA
CDR3aa: CASSQVLGTAGYEQYF
CDR3nt: TGTGCCAGCAGCCAAGTTTTGGGGACCGCGGGATACGAGCAGTACTTC

len: 16
v_gene: TRBV7-3
j_gene: TRBJ2-7
d_gene: NA
abundance: NA
CDR3aa: CASSLGGGLPSYEQYF
CDR3nt: TGTGCCAGCAGCTTAGGAGGGGGACTCCCGTCCTACGAGCAGTACTTC

len: 13
v_gene: TRBV5-1
j_gene: TRBJ1-2
d_gene: NA
abundance: NA
CDR3aa: CASSLVLRDGYTF
CDR3nt: TGCGCCAGCAGCTTGGTACTCAGGGATGGCTACACCTTC

len: 14
v_gene: TRBV7-2
j_gene: TRBJ2-5
d_gene: TRBD2
abundance: NA
CDR3aa: CASSFAGGRETQYF
CDR3nt: TGTGCCAGCAGCTTCGCGGGGGGTCGAGAGACCCAGTACTTC

len: 17
v_gene: TRBV4-3
j_gene: TRBJ2-1
d_gene: TRBD2
abundance: NA
CDR3aa: CASSQDPPSGGPNEQFF
CDR3nt: TGCGCCAGCAGCCAAGATCCCCCTAGCGGGGGACCCAATGAGCAGTTCTTC

len: 13
v_gene: TRBV30
j_gene: TRBJ1-5
d_gene: NA
abundance: NA
CDR3aa: CAWTLTADQPQHF
CDR3nt: TGTGCCTGGACCCTGACAGCTGATCAGCCCCAGCATTTT

len: 15
v_gene: TRBV27
j_gene: TRBJ1-5
d_gene: NA
abundance: few
CDR3aa: CASRMTHLGLQPQHF
CDR3nt: TGTGCCAGCAGAATGACTCACCTGGGCCTTCAGCCCCAGCATTTT

len: 16
v_gene: TRBV7-2
j_gene: TRBJ1-4
d_gene: NA
abundance: few
CDR3aa: CASSLDRGTANEKLFF
CDR3nt: TGTGCCAGCAGCTTAGATAGGGGGACGGCTAATGAAAAACTGTTTTTT

len: 14
v_gene: TRBV30
j_gene: TRBJ1-1
d_gene: NA
abundance: NA
CDR3aa: CAWGGIQGNTEAFF
CDR3nt: TGTGCCTGGGGGGGTATACAGGGGAACACTGAAGCTTTCTTT

len: 14
v_gene: TRBV5-6
j_gene: TRBJ2-7
d_gene: NA
abundance: NA
CDR3aa: CASSLWGSSYEQYF
CDR3nt: TGTGCCAGCAGCTTGTGGGGTAGTTCCTACGAGCAGTACTTC

len: 11
v_gene: TRBV30
j_gene: TRBJ1-2
d_gene: NA
abundance: NA
CDR3aa: CAWNYRGGYTF
CDR3nt: TGTGCCTGGAATTATCGGGGTGGCTACACCTTC

len: 14
v_gene: TRBV7-6
j_gene: TRBJ2-5
d_gene: NA
abundance: NA
CDR3aa: CASSPALSQETQYF
CDR3nt: TGTGCCAGCAGCCCTGCCCTTAGTCAAGAGACCCAGTACTTC

len: 14
v_gene: TRBV30
j_gene: TRBJ2-7
d_gene: NA
abundance: NA
CDR3aa: CAWSDSGTTYEQYF
CDR3nt: TGTGCCTGGAGTGATAGTGGCACCACCTACGAGCAGTACTTC

len: 15
v_gene: TRBV7-2
j_gene: TRBJ1-1
d_gene: NA
abundance: NA
CDR3aa: CASSLASRPNTEAFF
CDR3nt: TGTGCCAGCAGTTTAGCATCCAGGCCGAACACTGAAGCTTTCTTT

len: 11
v_gene: TRBV30
j_gene: TRBJ2-5
d_gene: NA
abundance: NA
CDR3aa: CAWKGIETQYF
CDR3nt: TGTGCCTGGAAAGGGATTGAGACCCAGTACTTC

len: 14
v_gene: TRBV11-3
j_gene: TRBJ2-2
d_gene: NA
abundance: NA
CDR3aa: CASSLSPGTGELFF
CDR3nt: TGTGCCAGCTCACTGTCCCCGGGGACCGGGGAGCTGTTTTTT

len: 13
v_gene: TRBV6-1
j_gene: TRBJ2-7
d_gene: NA
abundance: NA
CDR3aa: CASRLPDGYEQYF
CDR3nt: TGCGCCAGCAGGTTGCCCGACGGCTACGAGCAGTACTTC

len: 15
v_gene: TRBV27
j_gene: TRBJ2-1
d_gene: TRBD2
abundance: NA
CDR3aa: CASTIAGAWGNEQFF
CDR3nt: TGTGCCAGCACTATAGCGGGGGCCTGGGGCAATGAGCAGTTCTTC

len: 14
v_gene: TRBV9
j_gene: TRBJ1-1
d_gene: NA
abundance: medium-sized
CDR3aa: CASSVVSRNTEAFF
CDR3nt: TGTGCCAGCAGCGTAGTGTCGAGGAACACTGAAGCTTTCTTT

len: 14
v_gene: TRBV5-6
j_gene: TRBJ2-7
d_gene: TRBD1
abundance: NA
CDR3aa: CASSRGQASYEQYF
CDR3nt: TGTGCCAGCAGCCGGGGACAGGCATCCTACGAGCAGTACTTC

len: 13
v_gene: TRBV5-1
j_gene: TRBJ2-2
d_gene: NA
abundance: NA
CDR3aa: CASSSLERGELFF
CDR3nt: TGCGCCAGCAGCTCACTGGAGCGGGGGGAGCTGTTTTTT

len: 15
v_gene: TRBV15
j_gene: TRBJ2-3
d_gene: NA
abundance: few
CDR3aa: CATSEPLRSSDTQYF
CDR3nt: TGTGCCACCAGTGAGCCTCTGAGGAGTTCAGATACGCAGTATTTT

len: 12
v_gene: TRBV28
j_gene: TRBJ1-2
d_gene: NA
abundance: NA
CDR3aa: CASSAGDAGYTF
CDR3nt: TGTGCCAGCAGTGCAGGGGACGCTGGCTACACCTTC